A single sample is the source of the 8 T cell receptor beta chains below, sequenced in a study of memory CD4+ T cells and cytomegalovirus serostatus. Profiled with immunoSEQ multiplex PCR; TCRdb holds only in-frame clones, not every one. The table lists 75,000 to 90,000 clones, around 80% of them singletons. The sort gate was single viable CD3+CD4+CD8-CD45RO+ cells for memory CD4+ T cells. Material: memory CD4+ T cells from blood. The receptors here all came from an adult in good health and CMV-seronegative.

This sequence joins TRBV29-1 and TRBJ1-2; D may be TRBD1 (6 bases). The CDR3 spans 12 residues. The V and J ends lost 7 bases and 6 bases respectively, with 15 bases between them. The germline CDR1 and CDR2 sequences are SQVTM and ANQGSEA. CDR3 in amino acids: CSAQDGGHGYTF. Here the CDR3 DNA reads TGCAGCGCGCAGGACGGGGGGCATGGCTACACCTTC.

The chain uses TRBV6-1 and TRBJ1-5, with 10 bases that match TRBD1. The CDR3 covers 13 residues. The V segment lost 5 bases and the J segment 7 bases; nucleotides outside the gene matches: 2. Germline assignment: CDR1 MNHNS and CDR2 SASEGT. CDR3 DNA sequence: TGTGCCAGCAGTCCGGGACAGGGGCAGCCCCAGCATTTT. The encoded protein is CASSPGQGQPQHF.

This chain joins TRBV5-1 and TRBJ2-2; TRBD1 matches 8 bases. The length of the CDR3 is 15 residues. CDR1 and CDR2 from the germline V gene are SGHRS and YFSETQ. The J segment lost 7 bases and the V segment lost 2 bases, leaving 7 bases of the junction unmatched. The CDR3 loop reads CASSLQGVNGGELFF. The DNA for the CDR3 is TGCGCCAGCAGCTTACAGGGGGTGAACGGCGGGGAGCTGTTTTTT.

The J gene is TRBJ1-3, the V gene TRBV6-1, with TRBD1 matching over 7 bases. Trimming cost V 0 bases and J 1 base; bases outside gene matches: 9. CDR3 size: 18 residues. The germline gives CDR1 MNHNS, CDR2 SASEGT. CDR3 nucleotide sequence: TGTGCCAGCAGTGAAGCGCTGGCAGGGGGTGGATCTGGAAACACCATATATTTT. Translated, it gives CASSEALAGGGSGNTIYF.

This clone appeared once. The chain combines TRBV18 with TRBJ2-6, with D maybe TRBD2 (6 bases). Germline loops: CDR1 KGHSH, CDR2 LQKENI. The CDR3 length is 16 residues. V was cut by 2 bases and J by 2 bases, with 10 bases left in between. The chain's CDR3 is CASSPGGEPGANVLTF. CDR3 sequence (DNA): TGTGCCAGCTCACCAGGCGGGGAGCCTGGGGCCAACGTCCTGACTTTC.

The chain recombines TRBV2 with TRBJ1-6, with D possibly being TRBD1 (5 bases). This CDR3 is 15 amino acids long. The germline V and J ends were trimmed by 7 bases and 7 bases, with 17 bases remaining between them. Germline assignment: CDR1 SNHLY and CDR2 FYNNEI. In nucleotides, the CDR3 is TGTGCCAGCACCCTAGAAACAGGCGCCAATTCACCCCTCCACTTT. Residues: CASTLETGANSPLHF. The full variable domain, its missing parts supplied by reference TRBV2 and TRBJ1-6, is EPEVTQTPSHQVTQMGQEVILRCVPISNHLYFYWYRQILGQKVEFLVSFYNNEISEKSEIFDDQFSVERPDGSNFTLKIRSTKLEDSAMYFCASTLETGANSPLHFGNGTRLTVT.

The rearrangement links TRBV5-1 to TRBJ1-2; D is unresolved. Germline assignment: CDR1 SGHRS and CDR2 YFSETQ. The V and J ends lost 0 bases and 3 bases respectively, with 3 bases between them. The CDR3 consists of 12 residues. This CDR3 reads CASSLDDYGYTF. CDR3 sequence (DNA): TGCGCCAGCAGCTTGGATGACTATGGCTACACCTTC.

This chain links TRBV2 with TRBJ1-2, with 7 bases lining up with TRBD1. The CDR3 length is 14 residues. With 6 bases clipped from V and 4 bases from J, the junction kept 8 bases outside the gene matches. Germline values: CDR1 SNHLY, CDR2 FYNNEI. CDR3 protein: CASRAWDRVYGYTF. CDR3 sequence (DNA): TGTGCCAGCAGGGCTTGGGACAGAGTCTATGGCTACACCTTC.